Listed below are T cell receptor beta chains from one sample, sequenced in a study of cytomegalovirus exposure and HLA in healthy donors. Assay: immunoSEQ multiplex PCR; the TCRdb copy retains only in-frame clones and omits some. The sample lists some 150,000 clones; roughly 72% were seen once. The sequenced sample was PBMCs. These receptors came from a man aged 30 to 45 in good health and CMV-seronegative. CDR3s include the opening cysteine and the closing phenylalanine or tryptophan. The D gene is left open where the match is weak. Clone size is stated in some rows and not others, as once, few, many or a class when expanded.

j_gene | d_gene | abundance | v_gene | CDR3aa | CDR3nt
TRBJ1-2 | TRBD1 | - | TRBV7-2 | CASSLASVGQGGNYGYTF | TGTGCCAGCAGCTTAGCTTCGGTAGGACAGGGAGGAAACTATGGCTACACCTTC
TRBJ1-2 | TRBD1 | - | TRBV7-2 | CASSSQQGNYGYTF | TGTGCCAGCAGCTCGCAACAGGGGAACTATGGCTACACCTTC
TRBJ1-2 | TRBD1 | few | TRBV5-6 | CASSLDRGNGYTF | TGTGCCAGCAGCCTTGACAGGGGGAATGGCTACACCTTC
TRBJ2-5 | - | - | TRBV2 | CASNPGETQYF | TGTGCCAGCAATCCAGGGGAGACCCAGTACTTC
TRBJ1-1 | - | - | TRBV28 | CASSLTLNTEAFF | TGTGCCAGCAGTTTAACATTGAACACTGAAGCTTTCTTT
TRBJ2-2 | TRBD2 | - | TRBV6-1 | CASSVTSGGAGELFF | TGTGCCAGCAGTGTCACTAGCGGGGGGGCCGGGGAGCTGTTTTTT
TRBJ2-2 | - | - | TRBV30 | CAWSPRLVLTGELFF | TGTGCCTGGAGTCCCAGACTAGTACTCACCGGGGAGCTGTTTTTT
TRBJ2-3 | - | - | TRBV7-6 | CASSRRVTDTQYF | TGTGCCAGCAGCCGGAGGGTCACAGATACGCAGTATTTT
TRBJ2-3 | - | once | TRBV1 | CTSSQEIAAEGTQYF | TGCACCAGCAGCCAAGAAATCGCGGCCGAGGGTACGCAGTATTTT
TRBJ1-2 | TRBD1 | - | TRBV2 | CASRLGQVYGYTF | TGTGCCAGCAGATTAGGACAGGTCTATGGCTACACCTTC
TRBJ1-3 | - | - | TRBV6-5 | CASSYSGDKGNTIYF | TGTGCCAGCAGTTACTCAGGGGACAAAGGAAACACCATATATTTT
TRBJ2-7 | - | - | TRBV2 | CASSAEDRLYEQYF | TGTGCCAGCAGTGCGGAGGACAGACTCTACGAGCAGTACTTC
TRBJ1-2 | - | once | TRBV29-1 | CSVATGSSDGYPF | -
TRBJ1-2 | - | - | TRBV2 | CASSEAVTTNYGYTF | TGTGCCAGCAGTGAAGCGGTCACTACTAACTATGGCTACACCTTC
TRBJ1-2 | TRBD1 | - | TRBV28 | CASGDRVYGYTF | TGTGCCAGCGGGGACAGGGTCTATGGCTACACCTTC
TRBJ2-2 | - | - | TRBV5-1 | CASSLAGDTGELFF | TGCGCCAGCAGCTTGGCGGGGGACACCGGGGAGCTGTTTTTT
TRBJ2-1 | - | - | TRBV11-2 | CASSYWSNEQFF | TGTGCCAGCAGCTACTGGTCCAATGAGCAGTTCTTC
TRBJ2-1 | TRBD2 | few | TRBV7-3 | CASSLGLATYNEQFF | TGTGCCAGCAGCTTAGGACTAGCGACTTACAATGAGCAGTTCTTC
TRBJ2-7 | TRBD1 | once | TRBV6-1 | CAGKTNRGASYEQYF | TGTGCCGGAAAAACGAACAGGGGGGCCTCCTACGAGCAGTACTTC
TRBJ1-1 | TRBD1 | - | TRBV19 | CASSDGTGYHLMNTEAFF | TGTGCCAGTAGTGACGGGACAGGGTACCATCTCATGAACACTGAAGCTTTCTTT
TRBJ2-3 | - | - | TRBV28 | CASSTVAGTDTQYF | TGTGCCAGCAGTACAGTCGCAGGGACAGATACGCAGTATTTT
TRBJ2-7 | TRBD2 | - | TRBV4-3 | CASSQDWRGGPYEQYF | TGCGCCAGCAGCCAAGATTGGCGGGGGGGTCCCTACGAGCAGTACTTC
TRBJ1-2 | - | - | TRBV9 | CASSVSLRETNYGYTF | TGTGCCAGCAGCGTATCTCTTCGGGAAACTAACTATGGCTACACCTTC
TRBJ2-3 | TRBD1 | - | TRBV10-3 | CAISFRTGGDTQYF | TGTGCCATCAGCTTTAGAACAGGGGGGGATACGCAGTATTTT
TRBJ2-7 | TRBD1 | - | TRBV30 | CAWTRDSYEQYF | TGTGCCTGGACCCGGGACAGCTACGAGCAGTACTTC
TRBJ1-1 | TRBD1 | - | TRBV2 | CASREGAHTEAFF | TGTGCCAGCAGAGAGGGGGCGCATACTGAAGCTTTCTTT
TRBJ1-5 | TRBD1 | - | TRBV7-2 | CASGQGQNQPQHF | TGTGCCAGCGGACAGGGGCAGAATCAGCCCCAGCATTTT
TRBJ2-1 | TRBD2 | few | TRBV5-1 | CASSLEPSGGLYNEQFF | TGCGCCAGCAGCTTGGAGCCTAGCGGGGGGCTATACAATGAGCAGTTCTTC
TRBJ2-1 | - | - | TRBV5-6 | CASSLDPSSYNEQFF | TGTGCCAGCAGCTTGGACCCTAGCTCCTACAATGAGCAGTTCTTC
TRBJ1-1 | TRBD1 | - | TRBV18 | CASSPGQGNTEAFF | TGTGCCAGCTCACCGGGACAGGGCAACACTGAAGCTTTCTTT
TRBJ1-1 | TRBD1 | - | TRBV27 | CASSASGQGNTEAFF | TGTGCCAGCAGTGCCTCGGGACAGGGGAACACTGAAGCTTTCTTT
TRBJ1-1 | - | - | TRBV5-1 | CASSPRRGMNTEAFF | TGCGCCAGCAGCCCCAGACGGGGAATGAACACTGAAGCTTTCTTT
TRBJ2-3 | TRBD1 | - | TRBV27 | CASSWQGAFTDTQYF | TGTGCCAGCAGTTGGCAGGGGGCATTCACAGATACGCAGTATTTT
TRBJ1-4 | - | - | TRBV30 | CAWSVRGRVDEKLFF | TGTGCCTGGAGTGTACGGGGGAGGGTTGATGAAAAACTGTTTTTT
TRBJ1-4 | - | few | TRBV4-3 | CASSQERSEKLFF | TGCGCCAGCAGCCAAGAGAGGAGTGAAAAACTGTTTTTT
TRBJ2-1 | TRBD2 | - | TRBV7-9 | CASSRWTSGGNNEQFF | TGTGCCAGCAGCCGCTGGACTAGCGGGGGCAACAATGAGCAGTTCTTC
TRBJ2-2 | - | - | TRBV27 | CASSSAGELFF | TGTGCCAGCAGTTCTGCCGGGGAGCTGTTTTTT
TRBJ2-5 | TRBD2 | - | TRBV28 | CASSSAAGVQETQYF | TGTGCCAGCAGTTCCGCAGCGGGGGTGCAAGAGACCCAGTACTTC
TRBJ1-3 | - | - | TRBV30 | CAWMRGPSGNTIYF | TGTGCCTGGATGCGGGGACCCTCTGGAAACACCATATATTTT
TRBJ1-3 | - | - | TRBV11-2 | CASSLRGVLGDTIYF | TGTGCCAGCAGCCTCCGGGGGGTCTTGGGGGACACCATATATTTT
TRBJ1-5 | - | - | TRBV5-8 | CASSAAGVRNQPQHF | TGTGCCAGCAGCGCGGCCGGGGTTCGAAATCAGCCCCAGCATTTT
TRBJ2-1 | TRBD1 | - | TRBV5-4 | CASSLLPGQGADEQFF | TGTGCCAGCAGCTTACTTCCGGGGCAGGGGGCAGATGAGCAGTTCTTC
TRBJ1-6 | - | - | TRBV19 | CASRQGSSYNSPLHF | TGTGCCAGTAGGCAGGGGAGCTCCTATAATTCACCCCTCCACTTT
TRBJ1-2 | - | once | TRBV5-1 | CASSLGSSSNYGYTF | TGCGCCAGCAGCTTGGGGTCAAGTAGTAACTATGGCTACACCTTC
TRBJ2-7 | TRBD1 | - | TRBV7-2 | CASSLARGNEQYF | TGTGCCAGCAGCTTAGCCAGGGGGAACGAGCAGTACTTC
TRBJ1-2 | TRBD1 | once | TRBV5-1 | CASSSGTGDLYGYTF | TGCGCCAGCAGCTCCGGGACAGGGGACCTTTATGGCTACACCTTC
TRBJ2-7 | - | - | TRBV5-1 | CASRTGGPGEQYF | TGCGCCAGCAGGACCGGGGGGCCGGGGGAGCAGTACTTC
TRBJ2-7 | - | few | TRBV7-3 | CASSLFPGLPYEQYF | TGTGCCAGCAGCTTATTCCCAGGGCTCCCCTACGAGCAGTACTTC
TRBJ1-1 | - | few | TRBV13 | CASSTRQNPNTEAFF | TGTGCCAGCAGCACCCGACAAAACCCGAACACTGAAGCTTTCTTT
TRBJ1-3 | - | - | TRBV5-6 | CASSLGPSSGNTIYF | TGTGCCAGCAGCTTGGGCCCGAGCTCTGGAAACACCATATATTTT
TRBJ2-5 | TRBD2 | - | TRBV7-2 | CASSHFLAGGEETQYF | TGTGCCAGCAGCCACTTTCTAGCGGGGGGGGAAGAGACCCAGTACTTC
TRBJ2-7 | TRBD2 | - | TRBV7-9 | CASSSPGTTSGTYEQYF | TGTGCCAGCAGCTCGCCCGGGACTACCTCTGGGACCTACGAGCAGTACTTC
TRBJ2-1 | - | - | TRBV5-6 | CASSFGYNEQFF | TGTGCCAGCAGCTTCGGGTACAATGAGCAGTTCTTC
TRBJ2-2 | - | - | TRBV6-1 | CASLWTAQNTGELFF | TGTGCCAGTCTCTGGACAGCGCAGAACACCGGGGAGCTGTTTTTT
TRBJ1-2 | TRBD1 | - | TRBV7-2 | CASSPGTGYGYTF | TGTGCCAGCAGCCCCGGGACAGGCTATGGCTACACCTTC
TRBJ1-6 | TRBD1 | - | TRBV28 | CASETGLTPLHF | TGTGCCAGCGAGACAGGGCTAACACCCCTCCACTTT
TRBJ1-1 | - | - | TRBV21-1 | CASSKGRRTVKGDTEAFF | TGTGCCAGCAGCAAAGGAAGGAGGACAGTGAAGGGGGACACTGAAGCTTTCTTT